This T cell receptor (beta chain) was documented in a study of cytomegalovirus exposure and HLA in healthy donors listed by TCRdb under 2017. As for the study more broadly: An earlier analysis of more than 550 of the donors reported over 250 Gb of sequence data and 117 million unique TCR beta sequences obtained from about 179 million T cells. About 330 gigabases of sequencing data and roughly 81 million unique TCR sequences made up an early release that covered approximately 650 HLA-typed donors. Of the approximately 400 genotyped donors, around 81% fell in the genetic ancestry cluster associated with self-reported Caucasian donors. The aim of the study was to test whether cataloging public T cell receptors could identify signatures of past pathogen exposure. The T cell repertoires of some 670 subjects were profiled by immunosequencing and related to cytomegalovirus serostatus. In addition to the first cohort of about 650 subjects, a separate validation cohort of 130 or so different subjects was used. The study combined high-throughput TCR immunosequencing, statistical association of individual TCRs with disease status, and machine learning to predict cytomegalovirus infection status. A later analysis re-analyzed previously published TCR beta repertoires from approximately 670 donors and added high-resolution HLA genotyping to study TCR occurrence patterns. In the later analysis, no new phenotypic data were used to find candidate immune exposures; instead, reliance was placed on TCR beta sequences and their occurrence across donors. In an earlier analysis of roughly 540 of the donors, high-throughput TCR beta sequencing was used to judge whether each TCR beta V gene segment behaved as functional or pseudogenic. Donor age, sex, ethnicity and CMV serostatus were collected together with the repertoire data. In a later genetic analysis, genome-wide SNP genotypes for about three fifths of the roughly 670 donors were used, and that subset was treated as a discovery cohort. Every discovery cohort repertoire had been produced on one sequencing platform. Both class I and class II loci were covered by HLA typing, at four-digit resolution. The number of typed donors differed by locus: about 620-640 for A, B, C, DRB1 and DQB1; approximately 530 for DQA1; over 600 for DPA1; and roughly 490 for DPB1. A handful of DR-DQ haplotypes were handled as single units for association and clustering because linkage in the cohort was strong. Among about 390 genotyped donors of the cohort, an average of roughly 240,000 unique TCR beta nucleotide sequences were sequenced per donor, around 20% of them non-productive.

This clone was seen once. Its antigen remains undetermined. There are no base qualities to consult, and no much larger clone falls within one base. Looking up the germline V gene yields CDR1 LGHNT and CDR2 FRNRAP. Taken from cysteine to phenylalanine, the CDR3 has 14 residues. Of the read, only the CDR3 DNA is kept; its 42 bases are in frame from base 1. The junction shows trimming of 6 bases on V and 4 bases on J, plus 15 bases between the germline ends. The cohort consisted of 650 to 700 healthy bone marrow donors. At the time of sampling, all cohort members were nominally healthy, though unrecorded immune exposures were likely present. The donor was CMV seropositive and belonged to the group of about 290 seropositive cohort members. A peripheral blood sample was provided by each donor, and peripheral blood mononuclear cells were used for TCR beta sequencing. The Qiagen DNeasy Blood Extraction Kit was used to extract genomic DNA from the blood cell samples.

What the work shows at the level of the full study, not this receptor alone: When HLA alleles, especially DR and DQ, strongly co-occurred, attributing TCR associations to individual alleles was difficult. In both the original and validation cohorts, the classifier was reported to diagnose cytomegalovirus status with high specificity and sensitivity. In a later analysis, TCR association rates were found to vary across HLA loci, with the most associated TCRs seen for DRB1 alleles and the fewest for HLA-C alleles. A later genetic analysis reported fewer N-insertions in productive TCRs among donors in an Asian-associated ancestry cluster than the approximately 700-donor mean. At a false discovery rate of 0.05, a later analysis linked 16,000 or so TCR beta sequences to specific HLA alleles. Across donors, most TCR sequences were observed very rarely, whereas some public TCRs were present in many individuals. According to a later analysis, most CMV-associated TCR beta chains appeared to be HLA-restricted, and the HLA associations seemed to be driven largely by CMV exposure. A later genetic analysis associated a missense DCLRE1C variant with V-gene and J-gene trimming of TCR beta chains, and an independent cohort replicated the association. A total of some 180 TCR beta chains were listed by the study as associated with cytomegalovirus. A few of the identified cytomegalovirus-associated TCR beta chains were confirmed in vitro to be specific for cytomegalovirus antigens. An earlier analysis of 587 of the donors showed that most TCR beta V segments appeared in productive rearrangements either about 90% or about 30% of the time, which broadly matched IMGT annotations. In a later analysis, HLA-associated TCR beta chains showed more clonal expansion and lower generation probabilities than non-associated chains that were equally common. Several of the top co-occurrence clusters appeared to be linked to parvovirus B19, influenza, CMV and Epstein-Barr virus, according to a later analysis. Some IMGT-functional V segments, including TRBV6-2 and TRBV6-3, could not be distinguished by the 87-base-pair reads and were therefore excluded. A further reported finding was that TCR beta sequences accurately predicted the HLA-A and HLA-B alleles for most subjects in the first cohort. Because counts were too low, 15 or so rarely observed V segments, including chromosome 9 orphons, were excluded from the earlier analysis of some 540 of the donors. Linkage disequilibrium might explain the correlated functional status among segregating V segments, but an unknown experimental factor could not be excluded. Because HLA typing was missing for some donors at each locus, association tests included only the typed subset. The cohort was sequenced for TCR beta chains only, and without alpha or paired-chain data the features that could be detected were limited. For the cohort, immune exposure information was limited to CMV serostatus. The authors suggested that the approach could potentially be generalized to other disease states and immunological phenotypes. Presence/absence analyses assumed roughly uniform sequencing depth across donors, an assumption that may not hold. A group of highly shared sequence variants was considered likely to be a technical artifact of the sequencing pipeline.

Preparation of the library involved the immunoSEQ multiplex PCR assay. A mixture of 60 forward primers for TCR Vbeta segments and 13 reverse primers for TCR Jbeta segments was used in the multiplex PCR. A multiplex PCR assay on genomic DNA amplified the CDR3 region of rearranged TCR beta genes. On the Illumina HiSeq System, the amplified TCR beta libraries were sequenced as 87-base-pair reads. From the authors' description of their analysis: A later analysis counted approximately 74 million unique TCR beta chains across the 666 repertoires, and 9 million to 14 million of these chains were shared by at least two donors. A nearest-neighbor algorithm error-corrected the raw reads and collapsed the reads into unique sequences, merging closely related sequences to remove PCR and sequencing errors. Alignment of CDR3 sequences to IMGT reference sequences was used to assign V, D and J gene segments. For a sequence to be retained, at least a six-nucleotide match to both a V gene segment and a J gene segment was required. Rearrangements were called productive when the CDR3 lacked stop codons and stayed in frame with V and J; all others were non-productive. CDR3 was defined according to IMGT convention as the region running from the second conserved V-encoded cysteine to the conserved J-encoded phenylalanine. The earlier analysis of about 530 of the donors excluded any sequence lacking an unambiguous match to a single V gene segment. In an earlier analysis of approximately 590 of the donors, a V segment was called functional when productive rearrangements were above 56.7%, and segregating when the standard deviation between donors exceeded 5%. A statistical classification framework was developed to diagnose cytomegalovirus status using the catalog of TCR beta chain sequences. In a later analysis, V and J genes were assigned by comparing TCR nucleotide sequences against IMGT/GENE-DB human TR gene sequences. The TCRdist pipeline was used in a later analysis to assign CDR3 sequences and most-parsimonious VDJ recombination scenarios. A later analysis defined each TCR beta chain by its CDR3 amino acid sequence plus V-gene family, and excluded reads lacking a unique V-gene family. In a later analysis, 500 to 650 highly shared, low-generation-probability nucleotide sequences were removed to address suspected cross-contamination and a sequencing artifact. A later analysis calculated a clonal expansion index for each public chain from normalized within-repertoire ranks of inferred template counts. In a later analysis, generation probabilities were computed with a VDJ recombination model fitted to out-of-frame rearrangements, and the resulting probabilities were checked against IGoR. Hypergeometric tests were used in a later analysis to score TCR-TCR, TCR-HLA and TCR-CMV co-occurrence, with a repertoire-size bias correction applied to the TCR pairs. False discovery rates were estimated in a later analysis by permuting HLA or CMV assignments 20 times. In a later analysis, co-occurring TCRs were grouped using DBSCAN, with TCRdist sequence similarity added in when clustering inside HLA-allele-positive subsets. Repertoires with fewer than 30,000 or more than 120,000 public chains were left out of co-occurrence clustering, as were about 5 repertoires with anomalous nucleotide sharing. TCRdb stores this immuneACCESS table with in-frame sequences only. Part of the clones is absent; in the studies checked, under half of the shortfall reflects unresolved V genes, and no reason is known for the rest. V, J and clone size were drawn from that table, and D and trimming were deduced from the DNA. Within this sample are 150,000 to 200,000 clones, with 82% of them counted one time only. The ten biggest clones cover approximately 1.5% of the sample.

The sample was PBMCs. The chain is assembled from TRBV12-5 and TRBJ1-2; perhaps TRBD1 is the D gene, with 5 bases matching. This clonotype originated in a girl aged 10-17 years in good health and CMV-seropositive. The CDR3 is CASGHRGGPYGYTF. The sequenced DNA: TGTGCTAGTGGCCATAGGGGCGGACCCTATGGCTACACCTTC.